This TCR beta chain is from a study of cytomegalovirus exposure and HLA in healthy donors. Study conclusions and caveats: In a later analysis, first-cohort TCR clusters were found to tend to co-occur in the 130 or so validation repertoires. In vitro checks showed that a few CMV-associated chains really do target CMV antigens.

Remarks on this clone: Its antigen is not known.

Assay: immunoSEQ multiplex PCR; the TCRdb copy retains only in-frame clones and omits some. Of approximately 170,000 clones in the sample, 85% were seen once. Trimming left V 6 bases short and J 6 bases short, with 19 bases between. Germline V gene sequence: CDR1 WSHSY, CDR2 SAAADI. The CDR3 contains 15 residues. The source of this sequence is a young man in good health and CMV-seropositive. V usage is TRBV10-2 and J usage is TRBJ2-3; TRBD1 is a possible D gene (6 bases). Material for sequencing was PBMCs. CDR3 region: CASRLAPGEGDTQYF. The CDR3 coding sequence is TGCGCCAGCAGGCTTGCCCCAGGGGAAGGGGATACGCAGTATTTT.